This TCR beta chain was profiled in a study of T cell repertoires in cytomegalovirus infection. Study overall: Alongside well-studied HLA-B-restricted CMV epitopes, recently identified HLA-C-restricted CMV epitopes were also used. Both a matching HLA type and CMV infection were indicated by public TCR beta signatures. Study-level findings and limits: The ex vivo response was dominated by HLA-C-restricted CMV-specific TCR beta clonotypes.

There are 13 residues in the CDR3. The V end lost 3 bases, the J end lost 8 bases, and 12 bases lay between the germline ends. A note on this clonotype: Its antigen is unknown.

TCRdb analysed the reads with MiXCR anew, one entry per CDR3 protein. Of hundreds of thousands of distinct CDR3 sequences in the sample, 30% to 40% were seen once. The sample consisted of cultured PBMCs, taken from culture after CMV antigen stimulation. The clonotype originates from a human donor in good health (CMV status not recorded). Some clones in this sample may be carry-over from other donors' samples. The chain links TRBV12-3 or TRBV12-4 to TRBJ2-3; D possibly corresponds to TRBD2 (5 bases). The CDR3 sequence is CASSLESRGTQYF. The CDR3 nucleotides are TGTGCCAGCAGTTTGGAAAGTCGGGGTACGCAGTATTTT.